This TCR beta chain derives from a study of pediatric ulcerative colitis. This was a survey-level run. Sequencing used immunoSEQ multiplex PCR; TCRdb keeps in-frame clones, though not all of them. The data show some 10,000 clones, approximately 88% seen once. Only one count was recorded for this clone. Its antigen is currently unknown. The CDR3 covers 14 residues. J gave up 8 bases and V 5 bases, and 7 bases lay outside the gene matches. Germline lookup yields CDR1 SGHAT and CDR2 FQNNGV. Findings and caveats of the study: A couple of rectal clonotypes were found only in ulcerative colitis patients, all of them.

Sequenced material: blood. The V and J genes are TRBV11-2 and TRBJ1-4; TRBD1 matches 8 bases. This TCR came from a girl under 18 with moderate ulcerative colitis. The CDR3 DNA reads TGTGCCAGCAGCCCAGGGCAGGGGGCAGAAAAACTGTTTTTT. It yields the protein CASSPGQGAEKLFF. The whole variable domain, filled in from reference TRBV11-2 and TRBJ1-4, reads EAGVAQSPRYKIIEKRQSVAFWCNPISGHATLYWYQQILGQGPKLLIQFQNNGVVDDSQLPKDRFSAERLKGVDSTLKIQPAKLEDSAVYLCASSPGQGAEKLFFGSGTQLSVL.